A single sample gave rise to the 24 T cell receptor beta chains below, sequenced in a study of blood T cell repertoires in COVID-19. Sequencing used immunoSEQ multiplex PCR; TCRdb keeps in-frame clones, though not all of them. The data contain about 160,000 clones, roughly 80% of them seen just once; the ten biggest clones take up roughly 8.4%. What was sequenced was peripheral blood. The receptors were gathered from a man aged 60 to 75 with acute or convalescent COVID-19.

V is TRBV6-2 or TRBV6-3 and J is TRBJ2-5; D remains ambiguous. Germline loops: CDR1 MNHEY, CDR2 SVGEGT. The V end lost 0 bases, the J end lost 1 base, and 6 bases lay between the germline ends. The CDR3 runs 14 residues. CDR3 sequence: CASSYSGSQETQYF. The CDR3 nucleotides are TGTGCCAGCAGTTACTCGGGCAGCCAAGAGACCCAGTACTTC.

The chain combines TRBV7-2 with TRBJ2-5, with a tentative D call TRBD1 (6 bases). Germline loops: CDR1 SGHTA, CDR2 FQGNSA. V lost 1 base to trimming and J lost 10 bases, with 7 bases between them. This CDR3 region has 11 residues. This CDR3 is CASSLGGHQYF. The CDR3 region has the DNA TGTGCCAGCAGCTTAGGGGGACACCAGTACTTC.

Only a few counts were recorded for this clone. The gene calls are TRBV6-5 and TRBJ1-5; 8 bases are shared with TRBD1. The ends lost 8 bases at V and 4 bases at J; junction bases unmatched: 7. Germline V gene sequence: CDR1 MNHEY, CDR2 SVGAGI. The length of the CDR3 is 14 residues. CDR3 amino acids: CASRRGRNNQPQHF. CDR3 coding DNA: TGTGCCAGCCGCAGGGGGCGGAATAATCAGCCCCAGCATTTT.

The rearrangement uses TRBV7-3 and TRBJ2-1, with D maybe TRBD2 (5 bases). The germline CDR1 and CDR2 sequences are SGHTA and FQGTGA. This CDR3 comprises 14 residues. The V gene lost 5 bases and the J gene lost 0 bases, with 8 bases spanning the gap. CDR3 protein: CASSPSTSYNEQFF. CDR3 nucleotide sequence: TGTGCCAGCAGCCCTAGCACCTCCTACAATGAGCAGTTCTTC.

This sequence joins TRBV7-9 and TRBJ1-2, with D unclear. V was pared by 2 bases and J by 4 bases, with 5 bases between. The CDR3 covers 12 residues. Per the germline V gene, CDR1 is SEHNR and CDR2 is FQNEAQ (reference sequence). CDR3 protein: CASSLTSYGYTF. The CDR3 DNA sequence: TGTGCCAGCAGCTTAACTTCCTATGGCTACACCTTC.

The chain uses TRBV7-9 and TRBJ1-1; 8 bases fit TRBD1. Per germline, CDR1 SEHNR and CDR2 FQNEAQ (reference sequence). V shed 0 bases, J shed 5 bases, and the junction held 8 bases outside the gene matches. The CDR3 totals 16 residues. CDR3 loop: CASSLAQGAGGTEAFF. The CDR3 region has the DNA TGTGCCAGCAGCTTAGCTCAGGGGGCCGGTGGGACTGAAGCTTTCTTT.

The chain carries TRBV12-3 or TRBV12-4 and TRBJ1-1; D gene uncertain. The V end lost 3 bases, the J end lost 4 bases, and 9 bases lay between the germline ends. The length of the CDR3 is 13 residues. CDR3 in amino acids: CASSFSGSTEAFF. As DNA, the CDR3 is TGTGCCAGCAGTTTTTCTGGGAGCACTGAAGCTTTCTTT.

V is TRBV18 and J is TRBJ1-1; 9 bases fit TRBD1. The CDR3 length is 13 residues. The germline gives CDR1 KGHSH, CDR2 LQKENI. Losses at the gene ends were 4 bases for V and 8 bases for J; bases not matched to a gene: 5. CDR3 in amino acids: CASSRGQGKEAFF. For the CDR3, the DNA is TGTGCCAGCTCACGGGGACAGGGTAAAGAAGCTTTCTTT.

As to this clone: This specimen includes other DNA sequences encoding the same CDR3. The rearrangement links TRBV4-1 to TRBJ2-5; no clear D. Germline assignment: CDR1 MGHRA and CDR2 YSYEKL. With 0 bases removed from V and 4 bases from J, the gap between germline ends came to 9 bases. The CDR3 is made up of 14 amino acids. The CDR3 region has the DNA TGCGCCAGCAGCCAAGAGCGCGGTGGAGAGACCCAGTACTTC. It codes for CASSQERGGETQYF.

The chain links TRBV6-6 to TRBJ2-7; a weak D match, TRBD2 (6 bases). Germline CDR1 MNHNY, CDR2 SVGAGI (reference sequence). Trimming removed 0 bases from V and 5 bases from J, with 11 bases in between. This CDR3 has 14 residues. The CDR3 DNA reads TGTGCCAGCAGTTACTCGGCGGGGCTGAACGAGCAGTACTTC. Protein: CASSYSAGLNEQYF.

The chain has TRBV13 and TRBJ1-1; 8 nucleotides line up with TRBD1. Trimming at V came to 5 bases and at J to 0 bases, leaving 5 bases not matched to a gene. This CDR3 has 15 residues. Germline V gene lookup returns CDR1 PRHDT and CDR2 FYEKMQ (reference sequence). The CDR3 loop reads CASSLQGELNTEAFF. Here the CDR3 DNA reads TGTGCCAGCAGCCTACAGGGGGAGCTGAACACTGAAGCTTTCTTT.

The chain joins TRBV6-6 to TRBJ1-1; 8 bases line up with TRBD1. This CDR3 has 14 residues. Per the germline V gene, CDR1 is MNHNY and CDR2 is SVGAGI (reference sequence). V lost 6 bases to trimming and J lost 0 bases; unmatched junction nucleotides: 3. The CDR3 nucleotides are TGTGCCAGCAGGACAGGGGTAATGAACACTGAAGCTTTCTTT. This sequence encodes CASRTGVMNTEAFF.

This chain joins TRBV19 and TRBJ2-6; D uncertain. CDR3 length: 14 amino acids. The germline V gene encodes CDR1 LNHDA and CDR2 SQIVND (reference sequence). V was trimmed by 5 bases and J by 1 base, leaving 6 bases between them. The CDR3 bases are TGTGCCAGTAGTCACGGGTCTGGGGCCAACGTCCTGACTTTC. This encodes CASSHGSGANVLTF.

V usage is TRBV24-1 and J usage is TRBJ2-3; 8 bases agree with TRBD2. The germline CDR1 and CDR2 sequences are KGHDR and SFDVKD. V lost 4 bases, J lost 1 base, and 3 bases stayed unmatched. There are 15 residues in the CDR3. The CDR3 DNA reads TGTGCCACCAGTGAGGTAGCGGGGCGCACAGATACGCAGTATTTT. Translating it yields CATSEVAGRTDTQYF.

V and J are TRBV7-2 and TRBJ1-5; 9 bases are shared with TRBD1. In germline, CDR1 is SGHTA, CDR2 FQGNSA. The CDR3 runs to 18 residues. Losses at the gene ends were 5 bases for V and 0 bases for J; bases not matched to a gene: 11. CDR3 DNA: TGTGCCAGCAGCCCAGGGACAGGGATTTCGTATAGCAATCAGCCCCAGCATTTT. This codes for CASSPGTGISYSNQPQHF.

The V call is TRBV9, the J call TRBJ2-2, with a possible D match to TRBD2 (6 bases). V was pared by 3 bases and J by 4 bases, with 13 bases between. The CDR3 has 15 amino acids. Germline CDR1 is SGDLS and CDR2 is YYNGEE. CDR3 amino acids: CASSGRGTSTGELFF. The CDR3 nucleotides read TGTGCCAGCAGCGGGCGGGGTACTAGCACCGGGGAGCTGTTTTTT.

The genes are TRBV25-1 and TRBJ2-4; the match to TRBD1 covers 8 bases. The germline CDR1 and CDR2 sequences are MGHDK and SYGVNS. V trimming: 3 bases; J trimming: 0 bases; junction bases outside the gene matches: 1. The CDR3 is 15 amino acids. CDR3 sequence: CASSDRGLAKNIQYF. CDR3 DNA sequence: TGTGCCAGCAGTGACAGGGGGCTAGCCAAAAACATTCAGTACTTC.

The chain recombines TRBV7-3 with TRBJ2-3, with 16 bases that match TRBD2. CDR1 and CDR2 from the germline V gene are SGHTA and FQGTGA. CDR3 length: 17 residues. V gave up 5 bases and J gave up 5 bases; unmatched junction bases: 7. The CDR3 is CASSPGLAGGLRDTQYF. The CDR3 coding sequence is TGTGCCAGCAGCCCGGGACTAGCGGGGGGGCTTAGAGATACGCAGTATTTT.

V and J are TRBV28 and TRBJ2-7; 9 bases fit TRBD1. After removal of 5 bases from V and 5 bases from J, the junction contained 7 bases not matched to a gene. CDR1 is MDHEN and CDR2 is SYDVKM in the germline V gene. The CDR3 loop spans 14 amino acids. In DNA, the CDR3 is TGTGCCAGCAGTGATACAGGGGGCGGCCACGAGCAGTACTTC. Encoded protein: CASSDTGGGHEQYF.

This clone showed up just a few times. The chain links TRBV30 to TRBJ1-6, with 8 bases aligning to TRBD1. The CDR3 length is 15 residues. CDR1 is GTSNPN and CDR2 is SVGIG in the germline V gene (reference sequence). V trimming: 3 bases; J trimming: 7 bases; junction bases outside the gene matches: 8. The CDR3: CAWSGQGLGNSPLHF. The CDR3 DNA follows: TGTGCCTGGAGCGGACAGGGACTGGGGAATTCACCCCTCCACTTT.

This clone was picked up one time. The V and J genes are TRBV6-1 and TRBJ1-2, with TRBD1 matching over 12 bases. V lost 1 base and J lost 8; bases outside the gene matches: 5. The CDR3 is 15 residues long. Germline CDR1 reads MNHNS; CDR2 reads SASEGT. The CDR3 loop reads CASSEGGTGGRGYTF. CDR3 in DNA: TGTGCCAGCAGTGAAGGAGGGACAGGGGGCCGGGGCTACACCTTC.

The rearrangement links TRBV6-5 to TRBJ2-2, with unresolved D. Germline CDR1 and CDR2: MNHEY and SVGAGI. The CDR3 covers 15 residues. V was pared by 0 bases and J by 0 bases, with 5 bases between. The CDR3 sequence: CASSYSRSNTGELFF. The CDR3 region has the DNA TGTGCCAGCAGTTACTCCAGGTCGAACACCGGGGAGCTGTTTTTT.

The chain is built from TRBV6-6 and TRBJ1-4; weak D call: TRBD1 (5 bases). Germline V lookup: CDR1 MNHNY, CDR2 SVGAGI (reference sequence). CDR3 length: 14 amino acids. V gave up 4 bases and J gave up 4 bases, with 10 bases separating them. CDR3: CASSFPTVNEKLFF. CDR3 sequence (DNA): TGTGCCAGCAGTTTCCCGACAGTTAATGAAAAACTGTTTTTT.

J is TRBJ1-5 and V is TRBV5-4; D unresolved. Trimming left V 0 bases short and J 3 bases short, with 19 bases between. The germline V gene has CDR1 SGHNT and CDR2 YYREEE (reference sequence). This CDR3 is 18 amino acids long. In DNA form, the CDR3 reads TGTGCCAGCAGCTTGGGGCCCTGGGGAGGGCGAGACAATCAGCCCCAGCATTTT. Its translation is CASSLGPWGGRDNQPQHF.